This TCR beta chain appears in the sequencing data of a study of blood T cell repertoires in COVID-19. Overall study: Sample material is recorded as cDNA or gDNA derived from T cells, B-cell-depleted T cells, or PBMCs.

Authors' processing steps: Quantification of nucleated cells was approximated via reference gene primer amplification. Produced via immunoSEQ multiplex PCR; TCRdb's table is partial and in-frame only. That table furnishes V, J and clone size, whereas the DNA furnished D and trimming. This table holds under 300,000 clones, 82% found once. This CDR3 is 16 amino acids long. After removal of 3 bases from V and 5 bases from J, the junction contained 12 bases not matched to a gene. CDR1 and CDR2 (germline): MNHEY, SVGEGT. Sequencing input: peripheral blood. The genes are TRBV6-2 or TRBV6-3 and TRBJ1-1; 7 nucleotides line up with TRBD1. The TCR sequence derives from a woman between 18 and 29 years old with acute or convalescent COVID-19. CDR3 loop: CASSYGIHRGRTEAFF. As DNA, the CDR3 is TGTGCCAGCAGTTATGGAATTCACAGGGGACGGACTGAAGCTTTCTTT.